This T cell receptor (beta chain) was identified during a study of cytomegalovirus exposure and HLA in healthy donors. Study overall: Unique TCRs from HLA-typed donors, 70 million to 85 million of them, were held in an early data release.

Broader study findings: The study labeled about 160 TCR beta chains cytomegalovirus-associated.

Note on this clone: Its antigen is currently unknown.

The CDR3 covers 12 residues. The germline V gene encodes CDR1 LNHNV and CDR2 YYDKDF (reference sequence). 13 Jbeta primers and 60 Vbeta primers were used for the PCR. The assay was immunoSEQ multiplex PCR, and TCRdb's table has in-frame clones only and misses some. Its listing shows about 160,000 clones. The sequencing sample was made of PBMCs. The origin of this receptor is a woman aged 55-70 years in good health and CMV-seronegative. V gene TRBV15 combines with J gene TRBJ2-5, with D tentatively TRBD2 (5 bases). The closer fit of TRBJ2-7 to the DNA end suggests the J call may be wrong. The CDR3 is CATSQRYYEQYF. CDR3 nucleotides: TGTGCCACCAGCCAGCGGTACTACGAGCAGTACTTC.